The 26 T cell receptor beta chains below were found in one sample sequenced in a study of T cell repertoires in cytomegalovirus infection. TCRdb itself ran the reads through MiXCR, one entry per CDR3 protein. The sample has 150,000 to 200,000 distinct CDR3 sequences; under 15% are singletons. The specimen was PBMCs. Receptors were obtained from a human donor in good health (CMV status not recorded). Some clones in this sample may be carry-over from other donors' samples.

This clonotype was observed at least ten times. A read error may produce the germline difference seen at one junction end. J is TRBJ2-5 and V is TRBV7-2; 8 nucleotides agree with TRBD2. This CDR3 comprises 15 residues. Germline V gives CDR1 SGHTA, CDR2 FQGNSA. CDR3 in amino acids: CASSLVAGGQKTQYF. CDR3 DNA: TGTGCCAGCAGCTTGGTGGCGGGAGGCCAAAAGACCCAGTACTTC.

The table lists this clonotype with a few counts. CDR3 in amino acids: CATSQGNTGELFF. In nucleotides, the CDR3 is TGTGCCACCAGCCAGGGGAACACCGGGGAGCTGTTTTTT. This chain connects TRBV24-1 to TRBJ2-2; TRBD1 is a possible D gene (5 bases). Trimming stripped 7 bases from V and 1 base from J, with 6 bases between. The CDR3 contains 13 residues. Germline CDR1 and CDR2: KGHDR and SFDVKD.

This clonotype has at least ten counts. V and J are TRBV7-2 and TRBJ2-3, with D possibly TRBD1 on 5 matching bases. This CDR3 is built from 12 residues. Germline V gene sequence: CDR1 SGHTA, CDR2 FQGNSA. Trimming cost V 5 bases and J 9 bases, with 12 bases left between them. CDR3 in DNA: TGTGCCAGCAGCCCCTGGACAAACACGCAGTATTTT. It specifies CASSPWTNTQYF.

The genes are TRBV2 and TRBJ1-4; D uncertain. Looked up from germline, CDR1 is SNHLY and CDR2 is FYNNEI. V shed 4 bases and J shed 0 bases, with 6 bases lying between them. The CDR3 has 14 residues. The DNA for the CDR3 is TGTGCCAGCAGTGCGGGTGCAACTAATGAAAAACTGTTTTTT. Encoded protein: CASSAGATNEKLFF.

V gene TRBV7-2 combines with J gene TRBJ2-1, with unresolved D. Deletions cut 2 bases from V and 5 bases from J, with 7 bases between. Germline CDR1 and CDR2: SGHTA and FQGNSA. This CDR3 has 13 residues. The CDR3 loop reads CASSLTRNNEQFF. CDR3 bases: TGTGCCAGCAGCTTAACGAGAAACAATGAGCAGTTCTTC. Based on the CDR3 plus reference TRBV7-2 and TRBJ2-1, the full variable domain is GAGVSQSPSNKVTEKGKDVELRCDPISGHTALYWYRQSLGQGLEFLIYFQGNSAPDKSGLPSDRFSAERTGGSVSTLTIQRTQQEDSAVYLCASSLTRNNEQFFGPGTRLTVL.

This clonotype was recorded many times. J is TRBJ1-6 and V is TRBV7-9, with 7 bases identical to TRBD1. In germline, CDR1 is SEHNR, CDR2 FQNEAQ (reference sequence). This CDR3 spans 15 amino acids. V was clipped by 3 bases and J by 6 bases; unmatched bases: 5. CDR3 in amino acids: CASSLTGIVNSPLHF. As DNA, the CDR3 is TGTGCCAGCAGCTTGACAGGGATTGTTAATTCACCCCTCCACTTT.

This clonotype was counted ten times or more. This rearrangement joins TRBV5-6 to TRBJ2-1, with D perhaps TRBD2 (5 bases). Germline-derived CDR1 and CDR2 are SGHDT and YYEEEE. The CDR3 consists of 15 residues. Trimming left V 2 bases short and J 0 bases short, with 9 bases between. The CDR3 sequence: CASSFPGSSYNEQFF. The CDR3 DNA follows: TGTGCCAGCAGCTTCCCGGGGAGCTCCTACAATGAGCAGTTCTTC.

This clonotype was seen ten or more times. This sequence joins TRBV7-2 and TRBJ2-6; D gene ambiguous. The CDR3 runs 17 residues. Germline lookup yields CDR1 SGHTA and CDR2 FQGNSA. V was trimmed by 5 bases and J by 3 bases, leaving 17 bases between them. This chain's CDR3 is CASSPKGLKDGANVLTF. Written as DNA, the CDR3 is TGTGCCAGCAGCCCAAAGGGCCTTAAGGATGGGGCCAACGTCCTGACTTTC.

This clonotype has only a few counts. The V gene is TRBV10-3, the J gene TRBJ2-6, with 7 bases matching TRBD2. The trim removed 4 bases at V and 7 bases at J, leaving 10 bases unmatched. This CDR3 spans 16 amino acids. Germline CDR1 and CDR2: ENHRY and SYGVKD. Here the CDR3 reads CAISGTPGGKANVLTF. The CDR3 region has the DNA TGTGCCATCAGTGGGACGCCCGGGGGGAAAGCCAACGTCCTGACTTTC.

This clonotype was seen repeatedly, ten times or more. The chain employs TRBV19 and TRBJ2-1, with no clear D. Per germline, CDR1 LNHDA and CDR2 SQIVND (reference sequence). V was trimmed by 8 bases and J by 9 bases, leaving 14 bases between them. The length of the CDR3 is 12 residues. CDR3: CASQRRVGEQFF. In nucleotides, the CDR3 is TGTGCCAGTCAACGTCGGGTGGGTGAGCAGTTCTTC. Full variable domain (missing parts from reference TRBV19 and TRBJ2-1): DGGITQSPKYLFRKEGQNVTLSCEQNLNHDAMYWYRQDPGQGLRLIYYSQIVNDFQKGDIAEGYSVSREKKESFPLTVTSAQKNPTAFYLCASQRRVGEQFFGPGTRLTVL.

This clonotype has just a few counts. V and J are TRBV28 and TRBJ2-2, with 9 bases aligning to TRBD1. J lost 5 bases, V lost 5 bases, and 21 bases had no gene match. CDR3 length equals 20 residues. The germline V gene encodes CDR1 MDHEN and CDR2 SYDVKM. CDR3 protein: CASSLSPAGTGFLVTGELFF. The DNA of the CDR3 is TGTGCCAGCAGTCTATCTCCCGCCGGGACAGGGTTTCTAGTTACCGGGGAGCTGTTTTTT.

The V gene is TRBV30, the J gene TRBJ1-5, with TRBD1 as a possible D gene (5 bases). The CDR3 runs to 14 residues. The V end lost 0 bases, the J end lost 4 bases, and 10 bases lay between the germline ends. Germline V gene sequence: CDR1 GTSNPN, CDR2 SVGIG (reference sequence). The CDR3 region has the DNA TGTGCCTGGAGTGTACTGGGACGGAATCAGCCCCAGCATTTT. Translating gives CAWSVLGRNQPQHF. The full variable domain, rest sourced from reference TRBV30 and TRBJ1-5, is SQTIHQWPATLVQPVGSPLSLECTVEGTSNPNLYWYRQAAGRGLQLLFYSVGIGQISSEVPQNLSASRPQDRQFILSSKKLLLSDSGFYLCAWSVLGRNQPQHFGDGTRLSIL.

The V call is TRBV15, the J call TRBJ1-5; D is uncertain. This CDR3 region has 12 residues. V dropped 1 base and J dropped 2 bases, with 0 bases sitting between them. CDR1 is LNHNV, CDR2 YYDKDF, per germline (reference sequence). The CDR3 sequence is CATSRGNQPQHF. CDR3 DNA sequence: TGTGCCACCAGCAGAGGCAATCAGCCCCAGCATTTT. Based on the CDR3 plus reference TRBV15 and TRBJ1-5, the full variable domain is DAMVIQNPRYQVTQFGKPVTLSCSQTLNHNVMYWYQQKSSQAPKLLFHYYDKDFNNEADTPDNFQSRRPNTSFCFLDIRSPGLGDTAMYLCATSRGNQPQHFGDGTRLSIL.

This clonotype was seen only a few times. The chain is built from TRBV6-2 or TRBV6-3 and TRBJ2-2; 7 nucleotides agree with TRBD1. V shed 2 bases, J shed 6 bases, and the junction held 6 bases outside the gene matches. There are 15 residues in the CDR3. Germline CDR1 is MNHEY and CDR2 is SVGEGT. The CDR3 bases are TGTGCCAGCAGTTACGAGGGGGCGCACGCCGGGGAGCTGTTTTTT. It specifies CASSYEGAHAGELFF.

This clonotype has a count of ten or more. The CDR3 reads CASRPDNSNQPQHF. The CDR3 DNA sequence: TGTGCCAGCAGGCCCGACAATAGCAATCAGCCCCAGCATTTT. V usage is TRBV6-1 and J usage is TRBJ1-5; D gene uncertain. Looked up from germline, CDR1 is MNHNS and CDR2 is SASEGT. The V gene lost 6 bases and the J gene lost 0 bases, with 9 bases spanning the gap. This CDR3 has 14 residues.

This clonotype was detected ten times or more. The chain is built from TRBV5-4 and TRBJ2-2, with D tentatively TRBD1 (5 bases). The germline V and J ends were trimmed by 0 bases and 1 base, with 7 bases remaining between them. Per the germline V gene, CDR1 is SGHNT and CDR2 is YYREEE (reference sequence). The CDR3 is 15 residues long. As DNA, the CDR3 is TGTGCCAGCAGCTTGGCCGGACAGAACACCGGGGAGCTGTTTTTT. Encoded protein: CASSLAGQNTGELFF.

This clonotype was seen only once. The chain couples TRBV7-3 to TRBJ2-3; 8 bases line up with TRBD2. Trimming at V came to 4 bases and at J to 6 bases, leaving 15 bases not matched to a gene. The CDR3 loop spans 17 amino acids. Per germline, CDR1 SGHTA and CDR2 FQGTGA. CDR3 DNA sequence: TGTGCCAGCAGCTCCCGGGGAGCGGGGGCCGTCGGGGATACGCAGTATTTT. Encoded protein: CASSSRGAGAVGDTQYF.

This rearrangement joins TRBV14 to TRBJ2-7, with 7 bases matching TRBD1. Germline trimming cut 4 bases from V and 5 bases from J; bases unmatched to any gene: 11. Germline loops: CDR1 SGHDN, CDR2 FVKESK. The CDR3 spans 15 residues. The CDR3 nucleotides are TGTGCCAGCAGCCCCACCCGACAGGGTGCTGACGAGCAGTACTTC. Its translation: CASSPTRQGADEQYF. The whole variable domain, remainder taken from reference TRBV14 and TRBJ2-7, is EAGVTQFPSHSVIEKGQTVTLRCDPISGHDNLYWYRRVMGKEIKFLLHFVKESKQDESGMPNNRFLAERTGGTYSTLKVQPAELEDSGVYFCASSPTRQGADEQYFGPGTRLTVT.

A few counts support this clonotype. The rearrangement joins TRBV7-3 to TRBJ2-2; 8 bases line up with TRBD1. Looked up from germline, CDR1 is SGHTA and CDR2 is FQGTGA. Unmatched junction bases numbered 7, after V lost 5 bases and J lost 2 bases. The CDR3 has 16 residues. The CDR3 loop reads CASSPGQVLNTGELFF. CDR3 in DNA: TGTGCCAGCAGCCCGGGACAGGTCCTTAACACCGGGGAGCTGTTTTTT.

The J gene is TRBJ1-2, the V gene TRBV7-6; TRBD1 might be the D (5 bases). V lost 8 bases to trimming and J lost 4 bases, with 8 bases between them. Looked up from germline, CDR1 is SGHVS and CDR2 is FNYEAQ. The CDR3 is 11 residues long. CDR3 sequence: CASGGSYGYTF. The CDR3 DNA reads TGTGCCAGCGGGGGGTCCTATGGCTACACCTTC.

This clonotype showed up many times. The gene calls are TRBV7-2 and TRBJ2-1, with TRBD2 matching 10 bases. Germline V gene sequence: CDR1 SGHTA, CDR2 FQGNSA. Trimming took 4 bases from V and 9 from J; bases not matched to a gene: 9. The CDR3 contains 15 residues. DNA for the CDR3: TGTGCCAGCAGCTCAGATGGGACTAGCGATACTGAGCAGTTCTTC. Its translation is CASSSDGTSDTEQFF.

In its sample, this clonotype was seen a few times. The chain links TRBV29-1 to TRBJ1-1; the match to TRBD1 covers 7 bases. V lost 1 base and J lost 2; bases outside the gene matches: 10. This CDR3 has 16 amino acids. Per the germline V gene, CDR1 is SQVTM and CDR2 is ANQGSEA. Here the CDR3 reads CSVEVTLNRGNTEAFF. CDR3 coding DNA: TGCAGCGTTGAAGTCACCCTTAACAGGGGTAACACTGAAGCTTTCTTT.

This clonotype came up many times. The V and J genes are TRBV4-1 and TRBJ2-7, with 8 nucleotides matching TRBD2. V dropped 1 base and J dropped 2; count of bases not matched to a gene: 4. Germline V gene sequence: CDR1 MGHRA, CDR2 YSYEKL. The CDR3 extends over 15 amino acids. CDR3 sequence (DNA): TGCGCCAGCAGCCAAGGTCTAGCGGGCACCTACGAGCAGTACTTC. Encoded protein: CASSQGLAGTYEQYF.

This clonotype was picked up a small number of times. J is TRBJ2-5 and V is TRBV28; D possibly corresponds to TRBD1 (5 bases). The germline CDR1 and CDR2 sequences are MDHEN and SYDVKM. The CDR3 sequence is 12 residues long. Trimming stripped 4 bases from V and 7 bases from J, with 10 bases between. As DNA, the CDR3 is TGTGCCAGCAGTTACCAAACAGGGACCCAGTACTTC. This encodes CASSYQTGTQYF.

This clonotype was seen many times. This sequence joins TRBV7-2 and TRBJ1-5, with D perhaps TRBD1 (5 bases). The CDR3 is 15 residues long. The germline gives CDR1 SGHTA, CDR2 FQGNSA. Trimming stripped 0 bases from V and 4 bases from J, with 10 bases between. The CDR3 nucleotides read TGTGCCAGCAGCTTAGCGACAGTACCAAATCAGCCCCAGCATTTT. This sequence encodes CASSLATVPNQPQHF.

This clonotype was detected many times. The chain combines TRBV6-1 with TRBJ2-1; 7 bases are shared with TRBD2. In germline, CDR1 is MNHNS, CDR2 SASEGT. The CDR3 covers 15 residues. Trimming removed 4 bases from V and 6 bases from J; junction bases left unmatched: 9. The CDR3, as DNA: TGTGCCAGCAGTGGGACTAGTAAGAGATCCAATGAGCAGTTCTTC. Translated, it gives CASSGTSKRSNEQFF.